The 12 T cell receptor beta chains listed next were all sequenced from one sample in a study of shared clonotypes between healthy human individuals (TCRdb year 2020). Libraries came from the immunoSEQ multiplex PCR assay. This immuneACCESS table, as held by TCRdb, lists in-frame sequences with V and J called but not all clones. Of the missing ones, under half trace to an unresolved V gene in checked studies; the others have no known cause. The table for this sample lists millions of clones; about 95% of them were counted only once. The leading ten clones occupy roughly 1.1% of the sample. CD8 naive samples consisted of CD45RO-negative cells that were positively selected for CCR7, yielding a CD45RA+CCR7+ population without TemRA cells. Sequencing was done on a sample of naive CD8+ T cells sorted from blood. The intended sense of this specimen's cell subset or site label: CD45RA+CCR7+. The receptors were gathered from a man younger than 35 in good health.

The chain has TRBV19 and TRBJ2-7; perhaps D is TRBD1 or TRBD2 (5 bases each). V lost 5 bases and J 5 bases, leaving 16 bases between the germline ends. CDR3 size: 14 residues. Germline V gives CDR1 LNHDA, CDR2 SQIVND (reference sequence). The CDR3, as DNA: TGTGCCAGTAGTTCCACGGGGACCGCACACGAGCAGTACTTC. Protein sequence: CASSSTGTAHEQYF.

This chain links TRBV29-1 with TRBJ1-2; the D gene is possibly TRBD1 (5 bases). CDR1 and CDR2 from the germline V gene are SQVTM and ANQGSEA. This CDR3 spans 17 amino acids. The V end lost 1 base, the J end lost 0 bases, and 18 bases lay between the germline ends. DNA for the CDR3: TGCAGCGTTGAAGGACCCCGGGACCCGGGAACTAACTATGGCTACACCTTC. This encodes CSVEGPRDPGTNYGYTF.

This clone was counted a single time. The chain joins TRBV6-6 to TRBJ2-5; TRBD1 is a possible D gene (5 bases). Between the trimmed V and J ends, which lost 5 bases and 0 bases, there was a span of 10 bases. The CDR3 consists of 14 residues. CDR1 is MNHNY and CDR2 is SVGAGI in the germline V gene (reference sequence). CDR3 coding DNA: TGTGCCAGCAGTATAAACAGGTACCAAGAGACCCAGTACTTC. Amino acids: CASSINRYQETQYF.

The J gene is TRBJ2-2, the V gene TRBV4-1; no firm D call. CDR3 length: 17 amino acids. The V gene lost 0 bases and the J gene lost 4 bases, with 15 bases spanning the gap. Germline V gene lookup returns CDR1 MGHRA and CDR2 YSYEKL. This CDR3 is CASSQEVRTMVTGELFF. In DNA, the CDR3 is TGCGCCAGCAGCCAAGAAGTCCGCACTATGGTCACCGGGGAGCTGTTTTTT.

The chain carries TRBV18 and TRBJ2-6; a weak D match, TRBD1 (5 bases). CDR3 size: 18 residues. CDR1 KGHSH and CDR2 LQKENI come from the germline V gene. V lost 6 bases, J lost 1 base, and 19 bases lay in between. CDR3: CASSAGPVGPSGANVLTF. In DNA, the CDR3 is TGTGCCAGCTCTGCTGGGCCCGTGGGGCCTTCTGGGGCCAACGTCCTGACTTTC.

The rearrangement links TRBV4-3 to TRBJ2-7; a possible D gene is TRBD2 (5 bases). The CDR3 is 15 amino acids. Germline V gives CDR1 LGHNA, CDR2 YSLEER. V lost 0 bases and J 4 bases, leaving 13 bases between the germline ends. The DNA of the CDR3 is TGCGCCAGCAGCCAAGATGACGCTAGCTCGTACGAGCAGTACTTC. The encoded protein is CASSQDDASSYEQYF.

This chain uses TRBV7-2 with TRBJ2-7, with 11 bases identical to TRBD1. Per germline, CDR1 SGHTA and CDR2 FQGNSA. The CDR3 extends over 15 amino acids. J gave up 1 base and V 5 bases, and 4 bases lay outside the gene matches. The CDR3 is CASSEGQGVSYEQYF. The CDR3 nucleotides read TGTGCCAGCAGCGAGGGACAGGGGGTTTCCTACGAGCAGTACTTC.

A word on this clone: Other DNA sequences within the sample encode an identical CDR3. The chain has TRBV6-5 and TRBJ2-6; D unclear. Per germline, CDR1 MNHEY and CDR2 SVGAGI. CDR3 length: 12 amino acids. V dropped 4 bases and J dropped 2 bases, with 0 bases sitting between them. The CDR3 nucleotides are TGTGCCAGCAGTTCTGGGGCCAACGTCCTGACTTTC. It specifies CASSSGANVLTF.

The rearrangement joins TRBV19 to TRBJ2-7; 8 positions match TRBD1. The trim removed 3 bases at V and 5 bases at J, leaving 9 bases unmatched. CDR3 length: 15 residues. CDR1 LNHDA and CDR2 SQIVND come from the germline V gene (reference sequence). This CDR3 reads CASSITGGSVHEQYF. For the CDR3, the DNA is TGTGCCAGTAGTATCACAGGGGGTTCAGTCCACGAGCAGTACTTC.

CDR3 region: CASLGGPGTEAFF. Here the CDR3 DNA reads TGTGCCAGCCTAGGGGGCCCTGGTACTGAAGCTTTCTTT. The chain couples TRBV6-1 to TRBJ1-1, with TRBD1 identical over 7 bases. Germline V gene sequence: CDR1 MNHNS, CDR2 SASEGT. The J segment lost 5 bases and the V segment lost 8 bases, leaving 8 bases of the junction unmatched. CDR3 length: 13 residues.

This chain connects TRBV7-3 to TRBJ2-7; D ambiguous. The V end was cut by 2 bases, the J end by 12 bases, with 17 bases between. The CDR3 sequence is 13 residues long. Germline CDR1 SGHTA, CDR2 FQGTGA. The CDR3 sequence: CASSLDDMGNRYF. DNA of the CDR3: TGTGCCAGCAGCTTAGACGACATGGGGAATAGGTACTTC.

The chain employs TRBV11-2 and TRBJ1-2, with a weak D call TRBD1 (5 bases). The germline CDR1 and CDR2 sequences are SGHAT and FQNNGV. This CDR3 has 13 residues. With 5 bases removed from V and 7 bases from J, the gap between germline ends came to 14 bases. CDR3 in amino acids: CASSEIQGLGYTF. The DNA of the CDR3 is TGTGCCAGCAGCGAAATCCAGGGTCTTGGCTACACCTTC. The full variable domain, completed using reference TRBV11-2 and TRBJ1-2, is EAGVAQSPRYKIIEKRQSVAFWCNPISGHATLYWYQQILGQGPKLLIQFQNNGVVDDSQLPKDRFSAERLKGVDSTLKIQPAKLEDSAVYLCASSEIQGLGYTFGSGTRLTVV.